This T cell receptor (beta chain) comes out of a study of T cell responses to AZD1222 COVID-19 vaccine (dated by TCRdb to the early 2020s). For context, the study as a whole: AZD1222 recipients whose second dose came at about 4 weeks and those whose second dose came at about 12 weeks were combined into one group, since spike-specific TCR depth and breadth did not differ between the two schedules. A total of just over 230 trial participants underwent TCR sequencing, of whom around 200 received two doses of AZD1222 and about 26 received two doses of the MenACWY control vaccine. Enrollment into the trials was organized by age into subgroups of 18-55, 56-69 and 70-plus years, and those subgroups contained roughly 150, 30 and 60 TCR-sequenced participants, respectively.

In the case of this clone: It has no known antigen specificity. The sample holds no much larger clone one base away, and base qualities are not on file.

The intended sense of this specimen's time point label: baseline before first vaccination. Samples from vaccinated people were obtained from the UK trials COV001 and COV002, which included a single-blind randomized controlled phase 2/3 trial of AZD1222 (ChAdOx1 nCoV-19) in healthy adults. For TCRbeta chain sequencing, PBMC samples were collected from trial participants at day 0 and at day 28 after the second dose. The CDR3 regions of human TCRbeta chains were analyzed by immunosequencing. In the source study's methods: TCRs in the repertoires were compared against a reference library of SARS-CoV-2-specific TCRs that had been generated with the MIRA antigen-specificity platform. Breadth was defined as the fraction of unique TCRs that were SARS-CoV-2-associated. Depth was defined as the fraction of total T cells that were SARS-CoV-2-associated. Each spike-specific TCR was assigned to its reactive spike region and to a CD4 or CD8 class using the MIRA data. Log10-transformed breadth and depth values were compared by one-way ANOVA with Sidak's multiple comparisons tests. TCRdb re-hosts the immuneACCESS table, in-frame sequences only. Its copies lack some clones; in the studies checked, an unresolved V gene accounts for under half of them, and the cause for the rest is not known. The V and J calls and clone size come from that table; D and trimming were worked out from the DNA. For this sample there are more than 95,000 clones; 85% to 90% appear just once. 25% to 35% of the sample is in the top ten clones.

On the study overall, not on this receptor specifically: Epitopes outside the regions mutated in the B.1.351 and B.1.1.7 variants were reportedly recognized by nearly half of the unique spike-specific TCRs. In the small 56-69-year group, the increase in depth fell short of significance, most likely because of low power. Because no day 14 peak-response samples were available, repertoires were characterized only after the peak T cell response. Only five or six AZD1222 recipients were SARS-CoV-2 seropositive at baseline, limiting conclusions about previously exposed vaccinees. Spike-specific TCR breadth and depth rose significantly after two AZD1222 doses compared with day 0 and with MenACWY recipients. Participants were mostly white British and included more females than males, and it was suggested by the authors that clonal diversity may have been underestimated. CD4 TCRs associated with the vaccine covered the entire spike protein, and the dominant responses were in regions 160-218 and 743-854.

Sequences were derived from peripheral blood, sampled on day 0 of AZD1222 vaccination. The sequence was collected from an adult in good health.

The nucleotide sequence is TGTGCCTGGAGTTCGACGACAGGCACTGAAGCTTTCTTT. Translated, it reads CAWSSTTGTEAFF. Recombination joined TRBV30 with TRBJ1-1; a weak D assignment points to TRBD1 (6 bases agree). Trimming costs V 2 bases and J 4 bases, and their ends lie 11 bases apart. The CDR3 covers 13 residues, taking in both the cysteine and the phenylalanine. Only CDR3 DNA is held: 39 bases, read in frame from base 1. CDR1 GTSNPN and CDR2 SVGIG were looked up in the germline V gene (reference sequence). Reference TRBV30 and TRBJ1-1 proteins supply the regions before and after the CDR3; the full variable domain is: SQTIHQWPATLVQPVGSPLSLECTVEGTSNPNLYWYRQAAGRGLQLLFYSVGIGQISSEVPQNLSASRPQDRQFILSSKKLLLSDSGFYLCAWSSTTGTEAFFGQGTRLTVV.